These T cell receptor beta chains were read from a single sample in a study of CD8 T cells in Susac syndrome. TCRdb re-derived calls from the immunoSEQ multiplex PCR reads in MiXCR, one entry per CDR3 protein. The top ten clones hold about 0.22% of a sample with about 70,000 distinct CDR3 sequences, 95% of them seen once. Sequencing input: CD8+ T cells from PBMCs. The receptors were gathered from a human donor in good health. CDR3s include the opening cysteine and the closing phenylalanine or tryptophan. The D gene is left open where the match is weak. Part of the rows lack a size; the others show once, few, many or a class for expanded clones.

j_gene: TRBJ2-2; d_gene: TRBD1; abundance: once; v_gene: TRBV19; CDR3aa: CASSSGQMNTGELFF; CDR3nt: TGTGCCAGTAGTTCGGGACAGATGAACACCGGGGAGCTGTTTTTT
j_gene: TRBJ1-1; d_gene: -; abundance: once; v_gene: TRBV9; CDR3aa: CASSVGPNTEAFF; CDR3nt: TGTGCCAGCAGCGTCGGCCCGAACACTGAAGCTTTCTTT
j_gene: TRBJ1-5; d_gene: -; abundance: -; v_gene: TRBV7-9; CDR3aa: CASSGGAGSNQPQHF; CDR3nt: TGTGCCAGCTCAGGAGGAGCCGGTAGCAATCAGCCCCAGCATTTT
j_gene: TRBJ1-5; d_gene: -; abundance: -; v_gene: TRBV13; CDR3aa: CASSSLGSNQPQHF; CDR3nt: TGTGCCAGCAGCTCTCTCGGAAGCAATCAGCCCCAGCATTTT
j_gene: TRBJ2-1; d_gene: -; abundance: -; v_gene: TRBV29-1; CDR3aa: CSVEIDNEQFF; CDR3nt: TGCAGCGTTGAAATCGACAATGAGCAGTTCTTC
j_gene: TRBJ1-2; d_gene: -; abundance: -; v_gene: TRBV7-3; CDR3aa: CASSHDGGVGYGYTF; CDR3nt: TGTGCCAGCAGCCACGACGGGGGAGTCGGCTATGGCTACACCTTC
j_gene: TRBJ1-2; d_gene: -; abundance: -; v_gene: TRBV9; CDR3aa: CASSVDLAGSNYGYTF; CDR3nt: TGTGCCAGCAGCGTAGATCTGGCAGGCTCTAACTATGGCTACACCTTC
j_gene: TRBJ2-5; d_gene: -; abundance: -; v_gene: TRBV7-9; CDR3aa: CASRPPQGFQETQYF; CDR3nt: TGTGCCAGCAGACCTCCCCAGGGCTTCCAAGAGACCCAGTACTTC
j_gene: TRBJ1-5; d_gene: -; abundance: -; v_gene: TRBV23-1; CDR3aa: CASSQSDGNQPQHF; CDR3nt: TGCGCCAGCAGTCAATCTGACGGAAATCAGCCCCAGCATTTT
j_gene: TRBJ1-3; d_gene: -; abundance: -; v_gene: TRBV4-3; CDR3aa: CASSQDLVHNSGNTIYF; CDR3nt: TGCGCCAGCAGCCAAGATCTCGTTCACAACTCTGGAAACACCATATATTTT
j_gene: TRBJ1-2; d_gene: -; abundance: -; v_gene: TRBV13; CDR3aa: CASSLGPAGGYTF; CDR3nt: TGTGCCAGCAGCTTAGGGCCAGCCGGGGGCTACACCTTC
j_gene: TRBJ2-1; d_gene: -; abundance: -; v_gene: TRBV7-3; CDR3aa: CASSLSSQYEQFF; CDR3nt: TGTGCCAGCAGCTTAAGTTCCCAGTATGAGCAGTTCTTC
j_gene: TRBJ2-3; d_gene: -; abundance: -; v_gene: TRBV29-1; CDR3aa: CSVVPAESTDTQYF; CDR3nt: TGCAGCGTTGTTCCGGCTGAAAGCACAGATACGCAGTATTTT
j_gene: TRBJ2-7; d_gene: -; abundance: few; v_gene: TRBV27; CDR3aa: CASSLGGGMEQYF; CDR3nt: TGTGCCAGCAGTTTGGGTGGCGGAATGGAGCAGTACTTC
j_gene: TRBJ2-1; d_gene: -; abundance: once; v_gene: TRBV4-2; CDR3aa: CASSQEMGNEQFF; CDR3nt: TGTGCCAGCAGCCAAGAGATGGGAAATGAGCAGTTCTTC
j_gene: TRBJ2-7; d_gene: TRBD2; abundance: once; v_gene: TRBV9; CDR3aa: CASSAGTRAYEQYF; CDR3nt: TGTGCCAGCAGCGCCGGGACTAGAGCCTACGAGCAGTACTTC
j_gene: TRBJ2-7; d_gene: TRBD1; abundance: -; v_gene: TRBV27; CDR3aa: CASRPYQTGGPYEQYF; CDR3nt: TGTGCCAGCAGACCCTACCAGACAGGGGGCCCCTACGAGCAGTACTTC
j_gene: TRBJ2-5; d_gene: TRBD1; abundance: -; v_gene: TRBV24-1; CDR3aa: CATSDSRDSKETQYF; CDR3nt: TGTGCCACCAGTGATTCCCGGGACAGCAAAGAGACCCAGTACTTC
j_gene: TRBJ1-6; d_gene: -; abundance: -; v_gene: TRBV24-1; CDR3aa: CATSPAGVNSPLHF; CDR3nt: TGTGCCACCAGCCCTGCCGGGGTAAATTCACCCCTCCACTTT
j_gene: TRBJ2-1; d_gene: -; abundance: -; v_gene: TRBV19; CDR3aa: CASSIAPDGSDEQFF; CDR3nt: TGTGCCAGTAGTATAGCCCCTGATGGTTCAGATGAGCAGTTCTTC
j_gene: TRBJ2-1; d_gene: -; abundance: few; v_gene: TRBV5-1; CDR3aa: CASSPDYNEQFF; CDR3nt: TGCGCCAGCAGCCCCGATTACAATGAGCAGTTCTTC
j_gene: TRBJ1-1; d_gene: -; abundance: -; v_gene: TRBV4-1; CDR3aa: CASSQGAVNTEAFF; CDR3nt: TGCGCCAGCAGCCAAGGGGCGGTGAACACTGAAGCTTTCTTT
j_gene: TRBJ2-1; d_gene: TRBD2; abundance: -; v_gene: TRBV27; CDR3aa: CASSASGGYNEQFF; CDR3nt: TGTGCCAGCAGTGCTAGCGGGGGGTACAATGAGCAGTTCTTC
j_gene: TRBJ2-1; d_gene: -; abundance: -; v_gene: TRBV7-9; CDR3aa: CASRTTGTTYNEQFF; CDR3nt: TGTGCCAGCAGAACTACCGGGACCACCTACAATGAGCAGTTCTTC
j_gene: TRBJ2-2; d_gene: -; abundance: -; v_gene: TRBV20-1; CDR3aa: CSARDVGTGELFF; CDR3nt: TGCAGTGCTAGAGATGTTGGCACCGGGGAGCTGTTTTTT
j_gene: TRBJ2-2; d_gene: -; abundance: -; v_gene: TRBV7-3; CDR3aa: CASSLGYSGELFF; CDR3nt: TGTGCCAGCAGCCTGGGATACAGCGGGGAGCTGTTTTTT
j_gene: TRBJ1-1; d_gene: -; abundance: -; v_gene: TRBV10-3; CDR3aa: CAISEQGNTEAFF; CDR3nt: TGTGCCATCAGTGAACAGGGGAACACTGAAGCTTTCTTT
j_gene: TRBJ1-5; d_gene: -; abundance: once; v_gene: TRBV9; CDR3aa: CASSVEDVPQPQHF; CDR3nt: TGTGCCAGCAGCGTAGAGGATGTCCCCCAGCCCCAGCATTTT
j_gene: TRBJ1-5; d_gene: TRBD1; abundance: -; v_gene: TRBV4-1; CDR3aa: CASSQDTGGQPQHF; CDR3nt: TGCGCCAGCAGCCAAGACACAGGGGGTCAGCCCCAGCATTTT
j_gene: TRBJ1-2; d_gene: TRBD1; abundance: -; v_gene: TRBV7-9; CDR3aa: CASSYHRDRGFGYTF; CDR3nt: TGTGCCAGCAGTTACCACCGGGACAGGGGGTTTGGCTACACCTTC
j_gene: TRBJ1-2; d_gene: -; abundance: -; v_gene: TRBV30; CDR3aa: CAWSVLSRAYGYTF; CDR3nt: TGTGCCTGGAGTGTACTTTCCAGGGCCTATGGCTACACCTTC
j_gene: TRBJ2-4; d_gene: -; abundance: -; v_gene: TRBV5-6; CDR3aa: CASSLGRGRGRDIQYF; CDR3nt: TGTGCCAGCAGCTTGGGAAGAGGTCGTGGTAGGGACATTCAGTACTTC
j_gene: TRBJ2-1; d_gene: -; abundance: -; v_gene: TRBV21-1; CDR3aa: CASSSPREQFF; CDR3nt: TGTGCCAGCAGCAGTCCGAGGGAGCAGTTCTTC
j_gene: TRBJ1-1; d_gene: TRBD1; abundance: -; v_gene: TRBV29-1; CDR3aa: CSAEQGGGTEAFF; CDR3nt: TGCAGCGCTGAACAGGGGGGAGGTACTGAAGCTTTCTTT
j_gene: TRBJ1-2; d_gene: -; abundance: -; v_gene: TRBV28; CDR3aa: CASSSQRRGRGEGYTF; CDR3nt: TGTGCCAGCAGTTCGCAGAGGCGGGGTAGAGGCGAAGGCTACACCTTC
j_gene: TRBJ1-6; d_gene: -; abundance: once; v_gene: TRBV7-3; CDR3aa: CASSPMGGSPLHF; CDR3nt: TGTGCCAGCAGCCCGATGGGGGGTTCACCCCTCCACTTT
j_gene: TRBJ1-2; d_gene: TRBD1; abundance: -; v_gene: TRBV6-6; CDR3aa: CASNDWTGSRQGNF; CDR3nt: TGTGCCAGCAACGATTGGACAGGGTCTCGCCAGGGGAACTTC
j_gene: TRBJ2-2; d_gene: TRBD1; abundance: -; v_gene: TRBV12-3/TRBV12-4; CDR3aa: CASSTGQGAGGELFF; CDR3nt: TGTGCCAGCAGCACCGGACAGGGGGCCGGCGGGGAGCTGTTTTTT
j_gene: TRBJ2-1; d_gene: TRBD2; abundance: -; v_gene: TRBV29-1; CDR3aa: CSPTIAGGYNEQFF; CDR3nt: TGCAGCCCGACGATAGCGGGGGGCTACAATGAGCAGTTCTTC
j_gene: TRBJ2-4; d_gene: -; abundance: once; v_gene: TRBV3-1; CDR3aa: CASSQISGTPKNIQYF; CDR3nt: TGTGCCAGCAGCCAAATCTCCGGGACTCCGAAAAACATTCAGTACTTC
j_gene: TRBJ1-1; d_gene: -; abundance: -; v_gene: TRBV20-1; CDR3aa: CSAHGGWDTEAFF; CDR3nt: TGCAGTGCCCATGGGGGGTGGGACACTGAAGCTTTCTTT
j_gene: TRBJ2-7; d_gene: TRBD1; abundance: -; v_gene: TRBV6-5; CDR3aa: CASRGLDRTYEQYF; CDR3nt: TGTGCCAGCAGGGGGCTGGACAGGACCTACGAGCAGTACTTC
j_gene: TRBJ2-7; d_gene: TRBD1; abundance: -; v_gene: TRBV5-1; CDR3aa: CASSSHSRTGAAYEQYF; CDR3nt: TGCGCCAGCAGCTCCCATTCTCGGACAGGGGCAGCCTACGAGCAGTACTTC
j_gene: TRBJ2-1; d_gene: -; abundance: -; v_gene: TRBV7-9; CDR3aa: CASSLNDWGAYNEQFF; CDR3nt: TGTGCCAGCAGCTTAAATGATTGGGGCGCCTACAATGAGCAGTTCTTC
j_gene: TRBJ1-4; d_gene: TRBD1; abundance: -; v_gene: TRBV9; CDR3aa: CASSPGQTNEKLFF; CDR3nt: TGTGCCAGCAGCCCGGGACAGACTAATGAAAAACTGTTTTTT